What follows are 28 T cell receptor beta chains derived from one specimen sequenced in a study of blood T cell repertoires in COVID-19. TCRdb keeps only in-frame clones here, not all; method: immunoSEQ multiplex PCR. The sample gives tens of thousands of clones, 85% to 95% of which show up once; roughly 0.35% is in the top ten. The sample consisted of peripheral blood. Source of these receptors: a middle-aged man with COVID-19, enrolled during active disease.

V and J are TRBV19 and TRBJ1-1; no reliable D call. This CDR3 region has 13 residues. Germline V gene lookup returns CDR1 LNHDA and CDR2 SQIVND (reference sequence). Trimming shortened V by 7 bases and J by 3 bases, and 12 bases separated the two germline ends. The CDR3 is CASTTPGHTEAFF. CDR3 nucleotides: TGTGCCAGTACCACCCCAGGTCACACTGAAGCTTTCTTT.

V gene TRBV6-1 combines with J gene TRBJ2-5; 9 positions match TRBD1. J was trimmed by 2 bases and V by 3 bases; bases with no gene match: 7. The CDR3 sequence is 16 residues long. From germline, CDR1 is MNHNS and CDR2 SASEGT. As DNA, the CDR3 is TGTGCCAGCAGTGAGCCCCGGGACAGGGTACAAGAGACCCAGTACTTC. It yields the protein CASSEPRDRVQETQYF.

The CDR3 loop reads CASSPIGVTYEQYF. CDR3 DNA sequence: TGTGCCAGCAGCCCAATCGGGGTCACCTACGAGCAGTACTTC. The chain carries TRBV3-1 (or the pseudogene TRBV3-2) and TRBJ2-7; D is possibly TRBD2 (5 bases). The V end lost 4 bases, the J end lost 2 bases, and 12 bases lay between the germline ends. From germline, CDR1 is LGHDT and CDR2 YNNKEL (reference sequence). The CDR3 consists of 14 residues.

This clone was recorded only once. The chain carries TRBV30 and TRBJ2-7; tentative D call: TRBD1 (5 bases). With 3 bases removed from V and 3 bases from J, the gap between germline ends came to 9 bases. Looked up from germline, CDR1 is GTSNPN and CDR2 is SVGIG (reference sequence). This CDR3 contains 12 residues. In DNA, the CDR3 is TGTGCCTGGAGACAGACAGACTACGAGCAGTACTTC. Its protein product is CAWRQTDYEQYF.

The chain has TRBV7-2 and TRBJ2-7; the D gene is possibly TRBD1 (5 bases). The CDR3 has 13 amino acids. Deletions cut 5 bases from V and 6 bases from J, with 14 bases between. CDR1 and CDR2 (germline): SGHTA, FQGNSA. The CDR3 spells CASSITGSREQYF. CDR3 bases: TGTGCCAGCAGCATAACAGGTAGCCGCGAGCAGTACTTC.

The CDR3 DNA reads TGCGCCAGCAGCCAAGATCAGCGCGTCGGGGAGCTGTTTTTT. Its protein is CASSQDQRVGELFF. This chain uses TRBV4-3 with TRBJ2-2; D remains ambiguous. Germline-derived CDR1 and CDR2 are LGHNA and YSLEER. This CDR3 spans 14 amino acids. V was cut by 0 bases and J by 7 bases, with 9 bases left in between.

This chain links TRBV18 with TRBJ1-1; no definite D call. Trimming stripped 0 bases from V and 1 base from J, with 6 bases between. The CDR3 sequence is 14 residues long. Germline CDR1 and CDR2: KGHSH and LQKENI. CDR3 nucleotides: TGTGCCAGCTCACCACCGCGCACGAACACTGAAGCTTTCTTT. It is translated as CASSPPRTNTEAFF.

This rearrangement joins TRBV28 to TRBJ2-7; D is possibly TRBD1 (6 bases). The germline gives CDR1 MDHEN, CDR2 SYDVKM. The CDR3 is made up of 16 amino acids. V was shortened by 2 bases and J by 0 bases, with 14 bases between the two germline ends. As DNA, the CDR3 is TGTGCCAGCAGTTTAAGACAGGCTTTTAGCTCCTACGAGCAGTACTTC. This translates into CASSLRQAFSSYEQYF.

The chain links TRBV7-3 to TRBJ2-5; D is perhaps TRBD2 (6 bases). The CDR3 runs 17 residues. With 2 bases removed from V and 0 bases from J, the gap between germline ends came to 16 bases. Germline lookup yields CDR1 SGHTA and CDR2 FQGTGA. Written as DNA, the CDR3 is TGTGCCAGCAGCTTATATGGGCGGCGGGGTAACCAAGAGACCCAGTACTTC. Protein product: CASSLYGRRGNQETQYF. Using reference TRBV7-3 and TRBJ2-5 for the parts outside the CDR3, the full variable domain is GAGVSQTPSNKVTEKGKYVELRCDPISGHTALYWYRQSLGQGPEFLIYFQGTGAADDSGLPNDRFFAVRPEGSVSTLKIQRTERGDSAVYLCASSLYGRRGNQETQYFGPGTRLLVL.

CDR3 DNA: TGTGCCTGCTCAACTAGCGGGAGGTTGGGCGGGGAGCTGTTTTTT. Translated, it gives CACSTSGRLGGELFF. The chain combines TRBV30 with TRBJ2-2; 12 bases align to TRBD2. CDR1 and CDR2 (germline): GTSNPN, SVGIG (reference sequence). The CDR3 is 15 amino acids. The J segment lost 7 bases and the V segment lost 6 bases, leaving 9 bases of the junction unmatched.

This rearrangement joins TRBV5-1 to TRBJ1-1; tentative D call: TRBD1 (5 bases). The CDR3 is 16 residues long. Germline V gives CDR1 SGHRS, CDR2 YFSETQ. V lost 4 bases and J lost 4, with 20 bases in between. The CDR3 DNA follows: TGCGCCAGCAGCCCCCGGACACTCTTCGGGGGCACTGAAGCTTTCTTT. It translates to CASSPRTLFGGTEAFF.

This chain links TRBV4-1 with TRBJ2-3; possibly TRBD2 for D (7 bases). This CDR3 has 17 amino acids. Germline values: CDR1 MGHRA, CDR2 YSYEKL. Trimming cost V 0 bases and J 0 bases, with 13 bases left between them. The CDR3, as DNA: TGCGCCAGCAGCCAAGATGGGGGGGGCTCTAGCACAGATACGCAGTATTTT. As protein: CASSQDGGGSSTDTQYF.

The genes are TRBV11-3 and TRBJ1-2; 7 bases agree with TRBD1. The CDR3 loop spans 15 amino acids. Germline trimming cut 0 bases from V and 6 bases from J; bases unmatched to any gene: 7. Per the germline V gene, CDR1 is SGHNT and CDR2 is YENEEA. CDR3: CASSLDQDRSHGYTF. The CDR3 nucleotides read TGTGCCAGCAGCTTAGATCAGGACAGGTCCCATGGCTACACCTTC.

The chain couples TRBV28 to TRBJ2-2; 9 bases align to TRBD2. The CDR3 spans 16 residues. Germline V CDR1 and CDR2: MDHEN, SYDVKM. V lost 4 bases and J lost 3; bases outside the gene matches: 6. CDR3 DNA: TGTGCCAGCAGTTCCCCTAGCGGGATCCACACCGGGGAGCTGTTTTTT. This translates into CASSSPSGIHTGELFF. Full variable domain (missing parts from reference TRBV28 and TRBJ2-2): DVKVTQSSRYLVKRTGEKVFLECVQDMDHENMFWYRQDPGLGLRLIYFSYDVKMKEKGDIPEGYSVSREKKERFSLILESASTNQTSMYLCASSSPSGIHTGELFFGEGSRLTVL.

J is TRBJ2-5 and V is TRBV4-3; TRBD1 agrees at 8 bases. CDR3 length: 15 amino acids. V was clipped by 2 bases and J by 5 bases; unmatched bases: 7. The germline V gene has CDR1 LGHNA and CDR2 YSLEER. This CDR3 is CASSQNTQGAETQYF. The CDR3, as DNA: TGCGCCAGCAGCCAAAACACCCAGGGGGCTGAGACCCAGTACTTC.

The gene calls are TRBV5-1 and TRBJ2-1, with D perhaps matching TRBD1 (6 bases). Trimming shortened V by 1 base and J by 9 bases, and 14 bases separated the two germline ends. The CDR3 loop spans 14 amino acids. CDR1 is SGHRS, CDR2 YFSETQ, per germline. The CDR3, as DNA: TGCGCCAGCAGCTTGTTACAGGGAGTGACTGAGCAGTTCTTC. It codes for CASSLLQGVTEQFF.

The chain has TRBV21-1 and TRBJ1-2. TRBV21-1 is annotated as a pseudogene. This CDR3 has 15 residues. The CDR3 DNA sequence: TGTGCCAGCAGCAAAGATTGGATAACGTCGAGGGGCTACACCTTC. It codes for CASSKDWITSRGYTF.

The rearrangement uses TRBV12-3 or TRBV12-4 and TRBJ1-1, with a weak D call TRBD1 (5 bases). CDR3 length: 12 amino acids. V lost 6 bases, J lost 12 bases, and 17 bases lay in between. The CDR3 sequence is CASRKTGLSTFF. CDR3 bases: TGTGCCAGCAGAAAAACGGGACTTTCGACTTTCTTT.

V is TRBV9 and J is TRBJ2-3; 9 bases are a match to TRBD2. CDR1 is SGDLS and CDR2 is YYNGEE in the germline V gene. The CDR3 covers 16 residues. Trimming at V came to 3 bases and at J to 2 bases, leaving 7 bases not matched to a gene. The CDR3: CASSAVAGVNTDTQYF. The DNA for the CDR3 is TGTGCCAGCAGCGCCGTAGCGGGAGTGAACACAGATACGCAGTATTTT.

V is TRBV18 and J is TRBJ2-5; unclear D gene. CDR3 length equals 13 residues. The germline gives CDR1 KGHSH, CDR2 LQKENI. V shed 2 bases and J shed 1 base, with 5 bases lying between them. CDR3 sequence reads: CASSPYFQETQYF. The CDR3 region has the DNA TGTGCCAGCTCACCATATTTCCAAGAGACCCAGTACTTC.

This clone was counted only a few times. The chain joins TRBV19 to TRBJ2-2; D is perhaps TRBD1 (6 bases). V lost 5 bases, J lost 7 bases, and 8 bases lay in between. This CDR3 is built from 12 residues. Germline values: CDR1 LNHDA, CDR2 SQIVND (reference sequence). The CDR3 protein is CASSAGDGELFF. CDR3 bases: TGTGCCAGTAGTGCAGGGGACGGGGAGCTGTTTTTT. The variable domain in full, completed from reference TRBV19 and TRBJ2-2, reads DGGITQSPKYLFRKEGQNVTLSCEQNLNHDAMYWYRQDPGQGLRLIYYSQIVNDFQKGDIAEGYSVSREKKESFPLTVTSAQKNPTAFYLCASSAGDGELFFGEGSRLTVL.

The V and J genes are TRBV19 and TRBJ2-3; 9 positions match TRBD2. CDR3 length equals 16 residues. Germline V lookup: CDR1 LNHDA, CDR2 SQIVND (reference sequence). Trimming at V came to 2 bases and at J to 3 bases, leaving 6 bases not matched to a gene. CDR3 sequence: CASSIYSGSKTDTQYF. CDR3 bases: TGTGCCAGTAGTATATATAGCGGGAGTAAAACAGATACGCAGTATTTT.

The genes are TRBV30 and TRBJ2-7; perhaps TRBD1 as D (8 bases). CDR1 and CDR2 (germline): GTSNPN, SVGIG (reference sequence). The V gene lost 3 bases and the J gene lost 5 bases, with 14 bases spanning the gap. The CDR3 consists of 13 residues. The DNA of the CDR3 is TGTGCCTGGAGGAACAGGGGGAGGGACGAGCAGTACTTC. It codes for CAWRNRGRDEQYF.

The V call is TRBV2, the J call TRBJ1-2; tentatively, D is TRBD1 (6 bases). V was cut by 5 bases and J by 2 bases, with 12 bases left in between. From germline, CDR1 is SNHLY and CDR2 FYNNEI. The CDR3 is 14 residues long. The CDR3 loop reads CASSRIGQNYGYTF. The CDR3 nucleotides are TGTGCCAGCAGTAGAATCGGACAGAACTATGGCTACACCTTC.

This chain connects TRBV18 to TRBJ2-5, with 7 positions matching TRBD1. In germline, CDR1 is KGHSH, CDR2 LQKENI. Trimming cost V 6 bases and J 5 bases; bases outside gene matches: 6. The CDR3 contains 13 residues. The CDR3 spells CASSPGTAETQYF. The CDR3 bases are TGTGCCAGCTCTCCCGGGACAGCTGAGACCCAGTACTTC. Looking up the rest from reference TRBV18 and TRBJ2-5 gives the full variable domain: NAGVMQNPRHLVRRRGQEARLRCSPMKGHSHVYWYRQLPEEGLKFMVYLQKENIIDESGMPKERFSAEFPKEGPSILRIQQVVRGDSAAYFCASSPGTAETQYFGPGTRLLVL.

This rearrangement joins TRBV6-1 to TRBJ1-2, with no clear D. The CDR3 is made up of 14 amino acids. From germline, CDR1 is MNHNS and CDR2 SASEGT. Between the trimmed V and J ends, which lost 0 bases and 4 bases, there was a span of 9 bases. The CDR3 protein is CASSEAQHAYGYTF. The DNA of the CDR3 is TGTGCCAGCAGTGAAGCCCAACATGCCTATGGCTACACCTTC.

In its sample, this clone was seen a few times. The chain joins TRBV10-3 to TRBJ1-4; D possibly corresponds to TRBD1 (5 bases). From germline, CDR1 is ENHRY and CDR2 SYGVKD. The germline V and J ends were trimmed by 2 bases and 4 bases, with 11 bases remaining between them. This CDR3 has 15 amino acids. The CDR3 here is CAISEGAAHNEKLFF. The CDR3 nucleotides read TGTGCCATCAGTGAGGGGGCAGCGCATAATGAAAAACTGTTTTTT.

V usage is TRBV4-1 and J usage is TRBJ2-1; 10 bases match TRBD2. There are 19 residues in the CDR3. Germline trimming cut 1 base from V and 9 bases from J; bases unmatched to any gene: 18. Per the germline V gene, CDR1 is MGHRA and CDR2 is YSYEKL. The CDR3 protein is CASSQAGTLAGREGSEQFF. As DNA, the CDR3 is TGCGCCAGCAGCCAAGCCGGAACACTAGCGGGGCGTGAGGGTAGTGAGCAGTTCTTC.